The rows below give T cell receptor beta chains drawn from one sample of a study of blood T cell repertoires in COVID-19. TCRdb's table, derived via immunoSEQ multiplex PCR, lists solely in-frame clones and lacks some. Of around 140,000 clones listed, approximately 86% are singletons. The sample was peripheral blood. The receptor source for this set is a man between 65 and 85 years old with acute or convalescent COVID-19. Both conserved end residues are part of each CDR3. D genes are given only for firm matches. A row's size may be missing; if present it is once, few, many or a size class.

v_call	clone_size	j_call	d_call	cdr3_aa	cdr3_nt
TRBV6-5	-	TRBJ1-6	-	CASSPVFHSPLHF	TGTGCCAGCAGCCCGGTTTTCCATTCACCCCTCCACTTT
TRBV19	few	TRBJ1-2	-	CASSIRDSANYGYTF	TGTGCCAGTAGTATTCGGGACTCAGCTAACTATGGCTACACCTTC
TRBV7-2	-	TRBJ2-3	-	CASSLGGTADTQYF	TGTGCCAGCAGCTTAGGCGGGACCGCAGATACGCAGTATTTT
TRBV7-9	once	TRBJ2-3	-	CASSPGLSYTDTQYF	TGTGCCAGCAGCCCCGGACTGTCTTACACAGATACGCAGTATTTT
TRBV2	-	TRBJ1-1	-	CASSVGAEQRAFF	TGTGCCAGCAGTGTAGGGGCCGAACAGCGAGCTTTCTTT
TRBV20-1	-	TRBJ1-5	TRBD1	CSASPQGVRQPQHF	TGCAGTGCTAGTCCCCAGGGGGTACGACAGCCCCAGCATTTT
TRBV4-2	-	TRBJ2-1	TRBD1	CASSQAWGQGYYNEQFF	TGTGCCAGCAGCCAGGCCTGGGGACAGGGTTATTACAATGAGCAGTTCTTC
TRBV15	-	TRBJ1-4	-	CATSRARGSPNEKLFF	TGTGCCACCAGCAGAGCCAGGGGCTCGCCAAATGAAAAACTGTTTTTT
TRBV7-9	-	TRBJ1-4	-	CASSSKEVLNEKLFF	TGTGCCAGCAGCTCCAAAGAGGTTTTAAATGAAAAACTGTTTTTT
TRBV19	-	TRBJ1-2	TRBD1	CASSYMDRGHGYTF	TGTGCCAGTAGTTACATGGACAGGGGACATGGCTACACCTTC
TRBV2	once	TRBJ2-5	TRBD2	CASGGLIKETQYF	TGTGCCAGCGGGGGACTAATCAAAGAGACCCAGTACTTC
TRBV3-1/TRBV3-2	-	TRBJ2-4	TRBD2	CASSQRLAGGGQAKNIQYF	TGTGCCAGCAGCCAAAGACTAGCGGGAGGAGGTCAGGCCAAAAACATTCAGTACTTC
TRBV6-1	-	TRBJ2-5	TRBD2	CASSELGGRGETQYF	TGTGCCAGCAGTGAACTCGGCGGGAGGGGGGAGACCCAGTACTTC
TRBV7-9	-	TRBJ1-5	-	CASSQVPEPQHF	TGTGCCAGCAGCCAGGTACCAGAGCCCCAGCATTTT
TRBV5-8	-	TRBJ1-2	-	CASSPSGVRNYGYTF	TGTGCCAGCAGCCCTTCAGGGGTTCGGAACTATGGCTACACCTTC
TRBV7-9	-	TRBJ1-5	TRBD1	CASSLEDGQGPTLNQPQHF	TGTGCCAGCAGCTTAGAGGACGGACAGGGCCCTACCCTCAATCAGCCCCAGCATTTT
TRBV5-3	-	TRBJ1-1	-	CARSVLEAFF	TGTGCCAGAAGCGTACTCGAAGCTTTCTTT
TRBV24-1	-	TRBJ2-2	TRBD1	CATSDQSTYRGYTGELFF	TGTGCCACCAGTGACCAAAGTACGTACAGGGGCTACACCGGGGAGCTGTTTTTT
TRBV24-1	-	TRBJ2-1	TRBD2	CATSDPTSGRVNEQFF	TGTGCCACCAGTGATCCTACTAGCGGGAGGGTCAATGAGCAGTTCTTC
TRBV4-1	few	TRBJ2-2	TRBD2	CASSAGTKRVAGELFF	TGCGCCAGCAGCGCTGGGACTAAACGGGTCGCCGGGGAGCTGTTTTTT
TRBV28	-	TRBJ1-2	-	CASSPTGVRGYTF	TGTGCCAGCAGTCCCACGGGGGTCCGAGGCTACACCTTC
TRBV21-1	-	TRBJ2-5	-	CASSKFKGVRGLQETQYF	TGTGCCAGCAGCAAATTTAAGGGGGTAAGAGGGCTCCAAGAGACCCAGTACTTC
TRBV5-1	once	TRBJ2-3	TRBD1	CASSAYRGSTDTQYF	TGCGCCAGCAGCGCCTACAGGGGTAGCACAGATACGCAGTATTTT
TRBV6-5	-	TRBJ1-1	-	CATGLGGGTEAFF	TGTGCCACCGGGTTAGGTGGGGGGACTGAAGCTTTCTTT
TRBV11-2	-	TRBJ2-1	TRBD1	CASSLSGQGAYNEQFF	TGTGCCAGCAGCCTCTCGGGTCAGGGGGCCTACAATGAGCAGTTCTTC
TRBV6-5	-	TRBJ1-1	TRBD1	CASSFARDRVDTEAFF	TGTGCCAGCAGTTTCGCGCGGGACAGGGTAGATACTGAAGCTTTCTTT
TRBV5-1	-	TRBJ2-1	TRBD1	CASSFPDRGLSEQFF	TGCGCCAGCAGCTTTCCGGACAGGGGGCTTAGTGAGCAGTTCTTC
TRBV19	-	TRBJ1-2	-	CASTSLLAGYGYTF	TGTGCCAGTACATCCCTTTTAGCAGGGTATGGCTACACCTTC
TRBV28	-	TRBJ1-2	-	CASNTGDYGYTF	TGTGCCAGCAATACGGGGGACTATGGCTACACCTTC
TRBV27	once	TRBJ1-1	-	CASSLIGTAKREAFF	TGTGCCAGCAGTTTAATCGGGACGGCGAAGCGGGAGGCTTTCTTT
TRBV6-4	-	TRBJ1-1	-	CASRATENTEAFF	TGTGCCAGCAGGGCCACAGAGAACACTGAAGCTTTCTTT
TRBV19	-	TRBJ1-5	TRBD1	CASRRGTANQPQHF	TGTGCCAGTAGAAGAGGGACAGCTAATCAGCCCCAGCATTTT
TRBV7-3	-	TRBJ2-3	-	CASSLRGADTQYF	TGTGCCAGCAGCTTAAGAGGAGCAGATACGCAGTATTTT
TRBV29-1	-	TRBJ2-1	TRBD1	CSGKGQGNEQFF	TGCAGCGGGAAGGGACAGGGGAATGAGCAGTTCTTC
TRBV7-9	-	TRBJ1-5	-	CASSSAPGTQPQHF	TGTGCCAGCAGTAGTGCCCCAGGTACTCAGCCCCAGCATTTT
TRBV14	once	TRBJ1-2	-	CASSQDRGPITIVSYGYTF	TGTGCCAGCAGCCAAGATCGGGGTCCCATAACCATAGTATCCTATGGCTACACCTTC
TRBV5-1	-	TRBJ2-7	TRBD2	CASSLGTSGYEQYF	TGCGCCAGCAGCCTAGGGACTAGCGGCTACGAGCAGTACTTC
TRBV4-1	-	TRBJ2-5	TRBD1	CASSQDGGTVQETQYF	TGCGCCAGCAGCCAAGATGGTGGGACAGTCCAAGAGACCCAGTACTTC
TRBV28	-	TRBJ2-1	-	CASSTSGYNEQFF	TGTGCCAGCAGCACCTCAGGGTACAATGAGCAGTTCTTC
TRBV5-6	-	TRBJ2-1	-	CASSFRDIDEQFF	TGTGCCAGCAGTTTCCGGGACATCGATGAGCAGTTCTTC
TRBV18	-	TRBJ1-6	-	CASSPPEGRYSPLHF	TGTGCCAGCTCACCACCGGAGGGGAGATATTCACCCCTCCACTTT
TRBV5-1	once	TRBJ2-2	TRBD1	CASSPDRSAGELFF	TGCGCCAGCAGCCCGGACAGGTCAGCCGGGGAGCTGTTTTTT
TRBV24-1	-	TRBJ1-5	-	CATSDLVDRTTRSNQPQHF	TGTGCCACCAGTGATTTGGTCGACAGAACGACGCGGAGCAATCAGCCCCAGCATTTT
TRBV24-1	-	TRBJ2-3	-	CATSDYKAGGTDTQYF	TGTGCCACCAGTGATTATAAGGCAGGGGGCACAGATACGCAGTATTTT
TRBV19	-	TRBJ1-1	TRBD1	CASTVNRGGTEAFF	TGTGCCAGTACCGTCAACAGGGGGGGAACTGAAGCTTTCTTT
TRBV11-3	-	TRBJ2-7	-	CASSFDRDSRQYF	TGTGCCAGCAGCTTCGACAGGGACTCGCGGCAGTACTTC
TRBV9	-	TRBJ2-7	TRBD1	CASSVGWDRVHEQYF	TGTGCCAGCAGCGTAGGGTGGGACAGGGTCCACGAGCAGTACTTC
TRBV7-9	-	TRBJ1-2	TRBD1	CASSSMRAGGYGYTF	TGTGCCAGCAGCTCGATGCGCGCAGGGGGATATGGCTACACCTTC
TRBV7-9	-	TRBJ2-7	TRBD2	CASSLGEGNEQYF	TGTGCCAGCAGCTTAGGGGAGGGGAACGAGCAGTACTTC
TRBV27	-	TRBJ1-5	-	CASSRGLPREGPQHF	TGTGCCAGCAGTCGCGGACTCCCCAGAGAAGGTCCCCAGCATTTT
TRBV5-1	-	TRBJ2-3	TRBD1	CASRRTGGTDTQYF	TGCGCCAGCAGGAGGACAGGCGGTACAGATACGCAGTATTTT
TRBV19	-	TRBJ1-5	TRBD1	CASSTTGAGGRQPQHF	TGTGCCAGTAGTACTACAGGGGCTGGAGGGCGCCAGCCCCAGCATTTT
TRBV10-3	-	TRBJ1-3	-	CAISDESSGNTIYF	TGTGCCATCAGTGATGAGAGCTCTGGAAACACCATATATTTT
TRBV5-1	-	TRBJ2-4	-	CASSPLPSLAKNIQYF	TGCGCCAGCAGCCCTCTACCTTCCCTAGCCAAAAACATTCAGTACTTC
TRBV6-1	once	TRBJ2-7	TRBD1	CASSETGGLYEQYF	TGTGCCAGCAGTGAAACAGGGGGCCTCTACGAGCAGTACTTC
TRBV4-1	-	TRBJ2-1	TRBD1	CASSPWTGKDNEQFF	TGCGCCAGCAGCCCATGGACAGGAAAAGACAATGAGCAGTTCTTC
TRBV7-9	-	TRBJ1-4	TRBD1	CASSLGTGREKLFF	TGTGCCAGCAGCTTAGGGACAGGAAGAGAAAAACTGTTTTTT
TRBV24-1	-	TRBJ1-1	-	CATSDHRAGNTEAFF	TGTGCCACCAGTGATCACAGGGCAGGGAACACTGAAGCTTTCTTT
TRBV2	-	TRBJ2-1	-	CASGGSGLVPTAYNEQFF	TGTGCCAGCGGGGGGAGCGGCCTTGTCCCGACCGCCTACAATGAGCAGTTCTTC
TRBV20-1	-	TRBJ2-7	-	CSATESGRYEQYF	TGCAGTGCTACTGAGAGCGGGCGCTACGAGCAGTACTTC